Listed here is a single T cell receptor (beta chain). TCRdb's copy holds only in-frame clones and misses some; the assay was immunoSEQ multiplex PCR. The sample contains about 120,000 clones, more than 80% of which appear only once. The data were taken from a study of control samples from healthy donors and cancer patients. Germline V CDR1 and CDR2: ENHRY, SYGVKD. This CDR3 region has 16 residues. Trimming at V came to 0 bases and at J to 6 bases, leaving 4 bases not matched to a gene. The rearrangement uses TRBV10-3 and TRBJ2-1, with 11 bases identical to TRBD2. The sample consisted of PBMCs. This TCR was sampled from a woman aged 45-60 years with colorectal cancer. As DNA, the CDR3 is TGTGCCATCAGTGAGTCGGGACTAGCGGTTATCAATGAGCAGTTCTTC. This codes for CAISESGLAVINEQFF.